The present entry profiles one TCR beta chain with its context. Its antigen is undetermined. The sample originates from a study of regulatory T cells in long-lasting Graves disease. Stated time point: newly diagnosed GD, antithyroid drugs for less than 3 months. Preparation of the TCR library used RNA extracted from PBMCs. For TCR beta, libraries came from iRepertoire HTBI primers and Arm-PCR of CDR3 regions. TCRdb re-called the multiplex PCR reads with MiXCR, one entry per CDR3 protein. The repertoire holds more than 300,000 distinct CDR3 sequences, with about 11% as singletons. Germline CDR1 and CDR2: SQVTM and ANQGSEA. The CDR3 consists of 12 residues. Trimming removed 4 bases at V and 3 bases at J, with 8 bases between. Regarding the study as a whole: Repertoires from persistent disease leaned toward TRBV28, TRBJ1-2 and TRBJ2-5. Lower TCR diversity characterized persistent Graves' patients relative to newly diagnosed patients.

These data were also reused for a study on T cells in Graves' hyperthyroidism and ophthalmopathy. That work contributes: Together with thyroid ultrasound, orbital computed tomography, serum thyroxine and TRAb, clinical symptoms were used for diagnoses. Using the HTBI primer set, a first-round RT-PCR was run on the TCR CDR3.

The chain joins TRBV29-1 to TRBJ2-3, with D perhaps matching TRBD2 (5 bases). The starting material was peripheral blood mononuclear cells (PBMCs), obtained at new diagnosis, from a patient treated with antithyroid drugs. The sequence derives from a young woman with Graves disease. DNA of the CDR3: TGCAGCGTTGTGGAGGCTACAGATACGCAGTATTTT. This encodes CSVVEATDTQYF.